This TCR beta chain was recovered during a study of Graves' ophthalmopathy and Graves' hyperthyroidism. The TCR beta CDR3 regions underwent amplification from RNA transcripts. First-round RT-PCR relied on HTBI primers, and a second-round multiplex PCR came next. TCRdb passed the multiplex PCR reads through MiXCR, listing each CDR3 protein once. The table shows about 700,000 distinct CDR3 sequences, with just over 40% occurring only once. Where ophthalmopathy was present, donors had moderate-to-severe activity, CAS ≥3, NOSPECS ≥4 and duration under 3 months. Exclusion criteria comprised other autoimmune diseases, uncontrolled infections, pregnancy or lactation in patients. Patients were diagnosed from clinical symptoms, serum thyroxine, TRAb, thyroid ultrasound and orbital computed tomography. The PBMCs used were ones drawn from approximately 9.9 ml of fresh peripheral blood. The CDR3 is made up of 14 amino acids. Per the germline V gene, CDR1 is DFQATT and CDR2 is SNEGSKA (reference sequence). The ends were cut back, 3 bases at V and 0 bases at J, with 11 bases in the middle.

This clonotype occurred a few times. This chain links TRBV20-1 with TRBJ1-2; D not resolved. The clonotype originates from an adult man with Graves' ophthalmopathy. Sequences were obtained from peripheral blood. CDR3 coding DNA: TGCAGTGCTAGCCCCTTGGGGACTAACTATGGCTACACCTTC. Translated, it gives CSASPLGTNYGYTF.